This TCR beta chain was recovered during a study of CD8 T cells in Susac syndrome. RNA amounts of about 0.45 to 1 ug underwent reverse transcription with random hexamers. TCRdb reprocessed the immunoSEQ multiplex PCR reads with MiXCR, giving one entry per CDR3 protein. The table includes 100,000 to 150,000 distinct CDR3 sequences, approximately 94% detected once. The CDR3 spans 11 residues. The V end was cut by 6 bases, the J end by 2 bases, with 4 bases between. The sample comprised CD4+ T cells from PBMCs. The chain has TRBV12-3 or TRBV12-4 and TRBJ2-5, with D hard to call. This TCR was sampled from a human donor with multiple sclerosis. CDR3 residues: CASSRQETQYF. CDR3 DNA: TGTGCCAGCAGCCGTCAAGAGACCCAGTACTTC.